These 5 T cell receptor beta chains were sequenced from one sample in a study of cytomegalovirus exposure and HLA in healthy donors. The study ran its PCR with 60 Vbeta and 13 Jbeta primers. Method: immunoSEQ multiplex PCR; TCRdb's copy keeps in-frame clones and lacks some. The sample shows more than 100,000 clones, 80% of them seen only once. Sequencing was done on a sample of PBMCs. Receptors were obtained from a female donor in good health and CMV-seropositive.

The chain combines TRBV30 with TRBJ1-1; 7 nucleotides agree with TRBD1. CDR3 length: 14 residues. V trimming: 5 bases; J trimming: 4 bases; junction bases outside the gene matches: 10. Germline CDR1 reads GTSNPN; CDR2 reads SVGIG (reference sequence). This CDR3 is CAWSLGGASTEAFF. The CDR3 coding sequence is TGTGCCTGGTCACTAGGGGGCGCGAGCACTGAAGCTTTCTTT.

The chain is built from TRBV2 and TRBJ2-1; the match to TRBD1 covers 8 bases. The junction had 12 bases not matched to a gene; V was cut back by 2 bases and J by 0 bases. The CDR3 runs to 19 residues. Germline CDR1 and CDR2: SNHLY and FYNNEI. The DNA of the CDR3 is TGTGCCAGCAGTGAAAGGACAGGGTTGGTATTGGGCTCCTACAATGAGCAGTTCTTC. Translating it yields CASSERTGLVLGSYNEQFF. Full variable domain (remainder filled in from reference TRBV2 and TRBJ2-1): EPEVTQTPSHQVTQMGQEVILRCVPISNHLYFYWYRQILGQKVEFLVSFYNNEISEKSEIFDDQFSVERPDGSNFTLKIRSTKLEDSAMYFCASSERTGLVLGSYNEQFFGPGTRLTVL.

V is TRBV11-1 and J is TRBJ1-1; TRBD1 is a possible D gene (6 bases). The CDR3 consists of 13 residues. The V end was cut by 6 bases, the J end by 4 bases, with 12 bases between. Germline CDR1 is SGHAT and CDR2 is FQDESV (reference sequence). The CDR3 spells CASRRRGGTEAFF. The CDR3 nucleotides read TGTGCCAGCAGGCGTCGAGGGGGCACTGAAGCTTTCTTT.

V and J are TRBV5-1 and TRBJ2-5; TRBD1 matches 10 bases. The DNA end lines up better with TRBJ2-7; the J call may be wrong. CDR1 is SGHRS, CDR2 YFSETQ, per germline. The CDR3 spans 15 residues. The CDR3 DNA is TGCGCCAGCAGCCTCGCGCGGGACAGGGGCTACGAGCAGTACTTC. The encoded protein is CASSLARDRGYEQYF.

The rearrangement uses TRBV6-5 and TRBJ1-5, with D possibly being TRBD1 (6 bases). CDR3 length: 13 residues. Germline-derived CDR1 and CDR2 are MNHEY and SVGAGI. Trimming stripped 5 bases from V and 7 bases from J, with 12 bases between. CDR3 DNA sequence: TGTGCCAGCAGTAAAACAGGGTACCAGCCCCAGCATTTT. Protein sequence: CASSKTGYQPQHF.